This TCR beta chain was obtained from a study of shared clonotypes between healthy human individuals. CDR3 length: 14 amino acids. Germline-derived CDR1 and CDR2 are SGHVS and FQNEAQ. The J segment lost 5 bases and the V segment lost 3 bases, leaving 6 bases of the junction unmatched. TCRdb's table, derived via immunoSEQ multiplex PCR, lists solely in-frame clones and lacks some. The table records about half a million clones, around 77% of them present only once. The source is a woman between 40 and 55 years old in good health. Some clones in this sample may be carry-over from other donors' samples. Sequenced: PBMCs. The chain couples TRBV7-8 to TRBJ2-5; 7 bases are shared with TRBD1. CDR3 protein: CASSLMLRGETQYF. The CDR3 DNA is TGTGCCAGCAGCTTGATGCTCAGGGGGGAGACCCAGTACTTC.